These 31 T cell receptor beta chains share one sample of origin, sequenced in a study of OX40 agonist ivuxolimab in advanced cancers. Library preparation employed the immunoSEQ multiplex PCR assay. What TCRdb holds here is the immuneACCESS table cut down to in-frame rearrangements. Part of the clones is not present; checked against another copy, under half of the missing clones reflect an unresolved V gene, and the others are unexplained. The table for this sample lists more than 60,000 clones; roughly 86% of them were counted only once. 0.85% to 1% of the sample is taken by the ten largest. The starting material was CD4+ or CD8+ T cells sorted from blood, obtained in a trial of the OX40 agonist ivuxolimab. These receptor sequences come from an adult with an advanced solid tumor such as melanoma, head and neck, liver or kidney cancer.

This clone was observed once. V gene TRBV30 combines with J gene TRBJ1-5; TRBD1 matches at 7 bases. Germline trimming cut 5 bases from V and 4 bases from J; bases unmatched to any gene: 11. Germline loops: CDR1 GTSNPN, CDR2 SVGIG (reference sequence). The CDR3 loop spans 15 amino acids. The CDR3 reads CAWELRDSLNQPQHF. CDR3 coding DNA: TGTGCCTGGGAGCTTCGGGACAGCCTTAATCAGCCCCAGCATTTT.

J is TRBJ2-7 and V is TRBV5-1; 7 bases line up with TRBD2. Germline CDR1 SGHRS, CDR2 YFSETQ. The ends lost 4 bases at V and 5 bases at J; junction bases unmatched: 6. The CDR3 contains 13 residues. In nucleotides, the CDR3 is TGCGCCAGCAGCCTGGGAGGGGTAGACGAGCAGTACTTC. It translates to CASSLGGVDEQYF. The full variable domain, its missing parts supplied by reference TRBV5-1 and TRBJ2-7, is KAGVTQTPRYLIKTRGQQVTLSCSPISGHRSVSWYQQTPGQGLQFLFEYFSETQRNKGNFPGRFSGRQFSNSRSEMNVSTLELGDSALYLCASSLGGVDEQYFGPGTRLTVT.

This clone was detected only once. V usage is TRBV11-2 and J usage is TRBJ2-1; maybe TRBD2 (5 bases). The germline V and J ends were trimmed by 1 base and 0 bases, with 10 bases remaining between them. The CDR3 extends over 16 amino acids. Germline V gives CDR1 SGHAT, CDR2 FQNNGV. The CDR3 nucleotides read TGTGCCAGCAGCTTAGTCGGGAACCCCTCCTACAATGAGCAGTTCTTC. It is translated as CASSLVGNPSYNEQFF.

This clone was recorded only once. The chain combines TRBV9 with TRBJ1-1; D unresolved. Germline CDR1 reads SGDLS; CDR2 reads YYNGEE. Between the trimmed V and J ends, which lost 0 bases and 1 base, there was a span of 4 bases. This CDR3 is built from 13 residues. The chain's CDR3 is CASSVAQNTEAFF. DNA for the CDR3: TGTGCCAGCAGCGTAGCACAGAACACTGAAGCTTTCTTT. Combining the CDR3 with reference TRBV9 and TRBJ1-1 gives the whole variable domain DSGVTQTPKHLITATGQRVTLRCSPRSGDLSVYWYQQSLDQGLQFLIQYYNGEERAKGNILERFSAQQFPDLHSELNLSSLELGDSALYFCASSVAQNTEAFFGQGTRLTVV.

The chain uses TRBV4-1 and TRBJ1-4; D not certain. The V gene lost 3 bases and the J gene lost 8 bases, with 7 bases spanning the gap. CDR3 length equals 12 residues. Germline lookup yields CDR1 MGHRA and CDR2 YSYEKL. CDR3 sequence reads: CASSQTVEKLFF. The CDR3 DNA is TGCGCCAGCAGCCAGACTGTGGAAAAACTGTTTTTT.

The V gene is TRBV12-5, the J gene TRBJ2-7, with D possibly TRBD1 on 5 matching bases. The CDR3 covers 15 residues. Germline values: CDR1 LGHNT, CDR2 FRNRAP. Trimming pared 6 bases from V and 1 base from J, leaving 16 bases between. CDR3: CASGLDTTTSYEQYF. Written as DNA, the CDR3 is TGTGCTAGTGGCCTGGACACAACGACTTCCTACGAGCAGTACTTC.

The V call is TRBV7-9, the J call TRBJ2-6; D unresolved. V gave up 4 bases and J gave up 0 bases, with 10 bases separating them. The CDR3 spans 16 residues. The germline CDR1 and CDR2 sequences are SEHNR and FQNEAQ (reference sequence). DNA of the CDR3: TGTGCCAGCAGCTCGTCTTTAAGCTCTGGGGCCAACGTCCTGACTTTC. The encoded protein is CASSSSLSSGANVLTF.

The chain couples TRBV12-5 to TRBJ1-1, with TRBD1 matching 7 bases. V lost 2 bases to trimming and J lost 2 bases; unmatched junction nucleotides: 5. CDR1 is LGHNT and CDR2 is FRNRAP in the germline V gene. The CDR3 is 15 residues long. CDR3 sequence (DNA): TGTGCTAGTGGTTTGAGGGACAGTCCTAACACTGAAGCTTTCTTT. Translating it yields CASGLRDSPNTEAFF.

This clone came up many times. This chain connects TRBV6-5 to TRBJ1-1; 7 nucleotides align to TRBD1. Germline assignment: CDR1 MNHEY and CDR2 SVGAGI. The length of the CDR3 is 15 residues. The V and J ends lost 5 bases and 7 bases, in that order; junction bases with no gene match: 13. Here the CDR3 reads CASSRQGRGKNEAFF. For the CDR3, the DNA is TGTGCCAGCAGTAGACAGGGTAGGGGTAAAAATGAAGCTTTCTTT.

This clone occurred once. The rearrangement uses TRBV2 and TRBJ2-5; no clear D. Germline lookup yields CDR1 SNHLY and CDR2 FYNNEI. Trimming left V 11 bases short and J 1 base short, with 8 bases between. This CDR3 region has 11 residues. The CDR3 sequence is CASQTQETQYF. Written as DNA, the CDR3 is TGTGCCTCACAGACCCAAGAGACCCAGTACTTC.

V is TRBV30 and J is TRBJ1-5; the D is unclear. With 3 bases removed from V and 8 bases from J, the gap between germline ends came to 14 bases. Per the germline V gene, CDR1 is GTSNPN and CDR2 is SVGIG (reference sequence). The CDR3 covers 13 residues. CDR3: CAWSASGGKPQHF. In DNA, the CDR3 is TGTGCCTGGAGCGCATCGGGTGGCAAGCCCCAGCATTTT. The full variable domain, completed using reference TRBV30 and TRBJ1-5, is SQTIHQWPATLVQPVGSPLSLECTVEGTSNPNLYWYRQAAGRGLQLLFYSVGIGQISSEVPQNLSASRPQDRQFILSSKKLLLSDSGFYLCAWSASGGKPQHFGDGTRLSIL.

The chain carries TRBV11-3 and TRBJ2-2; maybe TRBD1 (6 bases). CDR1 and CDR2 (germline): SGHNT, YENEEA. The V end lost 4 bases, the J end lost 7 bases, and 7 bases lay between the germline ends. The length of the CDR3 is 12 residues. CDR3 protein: CASSSGVGELFF. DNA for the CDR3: TGTGCCAGCAGCTCAGGGGTCGGGGAGCTGTTTTTT.

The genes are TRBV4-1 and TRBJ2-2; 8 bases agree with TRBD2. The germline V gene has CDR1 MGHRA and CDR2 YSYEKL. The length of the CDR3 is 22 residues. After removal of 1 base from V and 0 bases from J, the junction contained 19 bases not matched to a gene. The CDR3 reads CASSQGPKGSGGRKPNTGELFF. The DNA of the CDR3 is TGCGCCAGCAGCCAAGGCCCGAAGGGCAGCGGGGGCCGTAAACCGAACACCGGGGAGCTGTTTTTT.

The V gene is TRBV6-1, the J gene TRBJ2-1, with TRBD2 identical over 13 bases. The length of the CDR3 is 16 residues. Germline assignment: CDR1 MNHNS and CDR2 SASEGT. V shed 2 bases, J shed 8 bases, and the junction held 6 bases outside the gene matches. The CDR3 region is CASSERTSGSGYEQFF. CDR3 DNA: TGTGCCAGCAGTGAAAGGACTAGCGGGAGCGGTTATGAGCAGTTCTTC.

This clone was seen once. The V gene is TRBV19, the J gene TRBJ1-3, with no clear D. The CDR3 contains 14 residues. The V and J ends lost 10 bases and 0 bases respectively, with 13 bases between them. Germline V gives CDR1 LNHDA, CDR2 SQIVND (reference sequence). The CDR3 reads CATTIGGSGNTIYF. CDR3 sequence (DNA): TGTGCCACCACCATCGGCGGCTCTGGAAACACCATATATTTT.

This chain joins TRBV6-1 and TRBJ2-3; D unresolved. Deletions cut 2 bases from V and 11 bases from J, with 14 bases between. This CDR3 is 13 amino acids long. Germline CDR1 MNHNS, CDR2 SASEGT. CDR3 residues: CASSEITARWQYF. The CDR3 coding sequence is TGTGCCAGCAGTGAAATAACGGCCCGTTGGCAGTATTTT.

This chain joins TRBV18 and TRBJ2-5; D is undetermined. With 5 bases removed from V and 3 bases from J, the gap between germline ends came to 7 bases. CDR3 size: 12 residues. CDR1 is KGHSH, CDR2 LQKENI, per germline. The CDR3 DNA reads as TGTGCCAGCTCATTACGGGAAGAGACCCAGTACTTC. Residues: CASSLREETQYF. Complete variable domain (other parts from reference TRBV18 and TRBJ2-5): NAGVMQNPRHLVRRRGQEARLRCSPMKGHSHVYWYRQLPEEGLKFMVYLQKENIIDESGMPKERFSAEFPKEGPSILRIQQVVRGDSAAYFCASSLREETQYFGPGTRLLVL.

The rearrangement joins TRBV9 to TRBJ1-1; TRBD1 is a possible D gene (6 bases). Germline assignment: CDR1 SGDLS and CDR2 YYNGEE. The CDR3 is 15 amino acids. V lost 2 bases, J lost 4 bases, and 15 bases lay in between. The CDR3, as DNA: TGTGCCAGCAGCGTTGGTGGAGGGGGTGTCACTGAAGCTTTCTTT. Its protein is CASSVGGGGVTEAFF.

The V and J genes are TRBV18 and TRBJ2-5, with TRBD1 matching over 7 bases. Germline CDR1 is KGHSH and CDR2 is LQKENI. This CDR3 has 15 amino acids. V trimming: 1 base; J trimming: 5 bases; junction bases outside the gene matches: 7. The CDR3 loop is CASSPQETGLETQYF. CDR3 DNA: TGTGCCAGCTCACCACAAGAGACAGGGTTGGAGACCCAGTACTTC. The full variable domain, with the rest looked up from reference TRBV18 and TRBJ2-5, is NAGVMQNPRHLVRRRGQEARLRCSPMKGHSHVYWYRQLPEEGLKFMVYLQKENIIDESGMPKERFSAEFPKEGPSILRIQQVVRGDSAAYFCASSPQETGLETQYFGPGTRLLVL.

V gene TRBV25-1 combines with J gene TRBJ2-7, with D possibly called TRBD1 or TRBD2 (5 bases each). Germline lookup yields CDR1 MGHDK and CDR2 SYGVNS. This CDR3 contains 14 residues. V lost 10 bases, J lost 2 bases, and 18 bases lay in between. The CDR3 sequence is CANPGQMGPYEQYF. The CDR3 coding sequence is TGTGCCAACCCGGGGCAGATGGGACCCTACGAGCAGTACTTC.

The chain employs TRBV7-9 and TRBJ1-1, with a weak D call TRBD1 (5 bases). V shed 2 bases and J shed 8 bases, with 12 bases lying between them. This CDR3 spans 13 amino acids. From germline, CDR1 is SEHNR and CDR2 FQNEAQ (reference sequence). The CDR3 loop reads CASSLSLGEEAFF. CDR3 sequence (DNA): TGTGCCAGCAGCTTATCTTTAGGGGAAGAAGCTTTCTTT.

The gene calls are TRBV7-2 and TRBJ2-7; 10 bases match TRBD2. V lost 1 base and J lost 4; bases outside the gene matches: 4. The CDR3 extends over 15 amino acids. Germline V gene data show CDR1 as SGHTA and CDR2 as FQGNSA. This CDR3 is CASSLVAGGRYEQYF. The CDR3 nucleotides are TGTGCCAGCAGCTTAGTAGCGGGGGGCCGATACGAGCAGTACTTC.

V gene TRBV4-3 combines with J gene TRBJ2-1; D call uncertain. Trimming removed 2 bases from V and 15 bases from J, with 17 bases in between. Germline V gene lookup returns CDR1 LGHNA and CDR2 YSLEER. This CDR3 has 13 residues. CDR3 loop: CASSQSPWAPLFF. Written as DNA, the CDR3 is TGCGCCAGCAGCCAAAGTCCTTGGGCCCCACTGTTCTTC.

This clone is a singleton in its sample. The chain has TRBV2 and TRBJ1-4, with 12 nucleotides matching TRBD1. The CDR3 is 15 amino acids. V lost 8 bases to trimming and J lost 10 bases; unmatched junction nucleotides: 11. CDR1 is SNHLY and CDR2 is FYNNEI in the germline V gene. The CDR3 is CASGPGGQGAGKLFF. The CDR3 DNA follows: TGTGCCAGCGGCCCAGGGGGACAGGGGGCAGGAAAACTGTTTTTT.

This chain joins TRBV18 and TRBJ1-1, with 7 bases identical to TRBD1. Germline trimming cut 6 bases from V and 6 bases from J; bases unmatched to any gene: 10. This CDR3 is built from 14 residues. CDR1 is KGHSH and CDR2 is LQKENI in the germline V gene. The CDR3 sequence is CASSPETGAAEAFF. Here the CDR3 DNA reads TGTGCCAGCTCGCCAGAAACAGGGGCGGCTGAAGCTTTCTTT.

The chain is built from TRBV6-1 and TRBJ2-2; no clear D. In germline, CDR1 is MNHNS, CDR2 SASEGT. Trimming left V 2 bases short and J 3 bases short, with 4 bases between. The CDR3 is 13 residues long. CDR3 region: CASSELHTGELFF. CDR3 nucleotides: TGTGCCAGCAGTGAACTCCACACCGGGGAGCTGTTTTTT.

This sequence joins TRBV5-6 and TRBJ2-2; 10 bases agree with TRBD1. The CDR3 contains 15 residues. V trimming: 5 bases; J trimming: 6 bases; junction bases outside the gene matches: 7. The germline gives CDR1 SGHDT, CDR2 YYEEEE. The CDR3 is CASRDRDRGSGELFF. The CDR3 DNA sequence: TGTGCCAGCAGGGACCGGGACAGGGGATCCGGGGAGCTGTTTTTT.

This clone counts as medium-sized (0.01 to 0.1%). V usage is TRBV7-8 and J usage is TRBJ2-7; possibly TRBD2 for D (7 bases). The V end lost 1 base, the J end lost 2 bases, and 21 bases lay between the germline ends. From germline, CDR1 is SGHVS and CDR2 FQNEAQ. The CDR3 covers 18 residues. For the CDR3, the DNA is TGTGCCAGCAGCTTAGGGGGGCGGGGGCGCGGTTTCCCCTACGAGCAGTACTTC. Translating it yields CASSLGGRGRGFPYEQYF.

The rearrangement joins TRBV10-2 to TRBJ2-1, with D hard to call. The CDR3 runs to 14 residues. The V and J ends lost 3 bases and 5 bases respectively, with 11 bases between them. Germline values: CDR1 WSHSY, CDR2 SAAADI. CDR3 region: CASSDSRKHNEQFF. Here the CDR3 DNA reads TGCGCCAGCAGTGACTCCAGGAAACACAATGAGCAGTTCTTC.

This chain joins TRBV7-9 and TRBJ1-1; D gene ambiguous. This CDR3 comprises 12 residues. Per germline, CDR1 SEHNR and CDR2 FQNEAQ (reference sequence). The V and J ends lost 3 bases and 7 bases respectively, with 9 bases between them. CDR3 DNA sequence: TGTGCCAGCAGCTTGTCAGTGGTTGAAGCTTTCTTT. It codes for CASSLSVVEAFF. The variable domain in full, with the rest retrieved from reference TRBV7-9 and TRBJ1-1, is DTGVSQNPRHKITKRGQNVTFRCDPISEHNRLYWYRQTLGQGPEFLTYFQNEAQLEKSRLLSDRFSAERPKGSFSTLEIQRTEQGDSAMYLCASSLSVVEAFFGQGTRLTVV.

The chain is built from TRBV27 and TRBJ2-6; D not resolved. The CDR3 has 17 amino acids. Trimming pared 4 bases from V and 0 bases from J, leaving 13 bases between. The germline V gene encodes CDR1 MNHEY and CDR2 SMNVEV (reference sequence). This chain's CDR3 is CASSSTSGLSGANVLTF. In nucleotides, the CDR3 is TGTGCCAGCAGTTCAACGTCTGGGCTCTCTGGGGCCAACGTCCTGACTTTC.